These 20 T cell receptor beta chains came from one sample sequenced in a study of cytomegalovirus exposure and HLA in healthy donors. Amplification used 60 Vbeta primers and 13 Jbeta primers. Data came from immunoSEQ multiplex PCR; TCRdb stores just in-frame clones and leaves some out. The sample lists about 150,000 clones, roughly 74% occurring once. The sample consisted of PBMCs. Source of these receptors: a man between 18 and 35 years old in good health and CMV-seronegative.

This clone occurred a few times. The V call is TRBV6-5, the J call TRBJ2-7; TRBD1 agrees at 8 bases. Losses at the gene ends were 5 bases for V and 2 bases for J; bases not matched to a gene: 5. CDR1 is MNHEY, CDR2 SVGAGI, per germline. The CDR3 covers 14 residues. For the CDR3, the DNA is TGTGCCAGCAGTGTGGGACAGGCGGCCTACGAGCAGTACTTC. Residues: CASSVGQAAYEQYF.

The CDR3 region has the DNA TGTGCCAGCAACCCCCTGCAGGGCACAGATACGCAGTATTTT. As protein: CASNPLQGTDTQYF. The gene calls are TRBV6-5 and TRBJ2-3, with D unclear. Germline loops: CDR1 MNHEY, CDR2 SVGAGI. V was cut by 7 bases and J by 1 base, with 12 bases left in between. This CDR3 spans 14 amino acids.

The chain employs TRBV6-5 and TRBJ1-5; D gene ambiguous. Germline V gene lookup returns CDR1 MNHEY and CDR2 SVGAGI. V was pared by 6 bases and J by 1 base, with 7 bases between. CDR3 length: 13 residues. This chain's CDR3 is CASSIQSNQPQHF. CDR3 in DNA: TGTGCCAGCAGCATCCAGAGCAATCAGCCCCAGCATTTT.

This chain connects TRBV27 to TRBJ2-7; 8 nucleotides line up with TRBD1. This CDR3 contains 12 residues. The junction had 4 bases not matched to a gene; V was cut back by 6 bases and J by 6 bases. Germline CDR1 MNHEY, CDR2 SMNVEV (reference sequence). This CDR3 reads CASSATGAEQYF. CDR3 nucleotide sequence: TGTGCCAGCAGCGCGACAGGGGCCGAGCAGTACTTC.

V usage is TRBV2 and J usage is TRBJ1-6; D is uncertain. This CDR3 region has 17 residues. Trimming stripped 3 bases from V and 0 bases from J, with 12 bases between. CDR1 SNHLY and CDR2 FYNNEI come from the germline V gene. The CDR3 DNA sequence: TGTGCCAGCAGTGATCCACAACAGAGCTCCTATAATTCACCCCTCCACTTT. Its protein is CASSDPQQSSYNSPLHF.

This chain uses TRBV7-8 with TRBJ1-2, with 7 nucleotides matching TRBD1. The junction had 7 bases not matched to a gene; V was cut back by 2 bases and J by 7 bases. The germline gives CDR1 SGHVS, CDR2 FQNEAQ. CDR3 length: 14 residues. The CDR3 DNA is TGTGCCAGCAGCTTAAGTGACAGGGTCAGTGGCTACACCTTC. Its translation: CASSLSDRVSGYTF.

The CDR3 bases are TGCGCCAGCAGCTTGGGGACAGGGTCAGATACGCAGTATTTT. Amino acid sequence: CASSLGTGSDTQYF. The genes are TRBV5-1 and TRBJ2-3; 8 positions match TRBD1. Per the germline V gene, CDR1 is SGHRS and CDR2 is YFSETQ. This CDR3 spans 14 amino acids. The V gene end was trimmed by 0 bases and the J gene end by 4 bases; junction bases not matched to a gene: 1.

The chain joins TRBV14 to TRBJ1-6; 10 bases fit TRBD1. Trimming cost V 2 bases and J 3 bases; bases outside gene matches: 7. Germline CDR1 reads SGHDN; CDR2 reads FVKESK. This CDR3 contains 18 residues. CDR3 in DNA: TGTGCCAGCAGCCAAAGAGGGACAGGGGAACTCTATAATTCACCCCTCCACTTT. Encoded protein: CASSQRGTGELYNSPLHF.

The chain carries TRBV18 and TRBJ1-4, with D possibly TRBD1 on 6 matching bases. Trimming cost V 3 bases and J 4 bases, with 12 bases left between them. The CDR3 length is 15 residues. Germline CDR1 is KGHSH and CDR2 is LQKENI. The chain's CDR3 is CASSPSGHINEKLFF. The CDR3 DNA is TGTGCCAGCTCACCTTCGGGACACATTAATGAAAAACTGTTTTTT.

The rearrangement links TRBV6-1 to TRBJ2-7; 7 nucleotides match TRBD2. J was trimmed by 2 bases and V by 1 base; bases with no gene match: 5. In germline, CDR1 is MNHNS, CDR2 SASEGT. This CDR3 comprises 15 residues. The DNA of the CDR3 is TGTGCCAGCAGTGAAGGGGGGGGGTACACCTACGAGCAGTACGTC. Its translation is CASSEGGGYTYEQYV.

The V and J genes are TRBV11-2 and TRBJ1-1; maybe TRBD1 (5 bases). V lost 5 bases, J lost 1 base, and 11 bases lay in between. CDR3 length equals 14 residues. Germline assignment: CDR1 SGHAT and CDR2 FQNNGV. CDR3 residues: CASSPSGWNTEAFF. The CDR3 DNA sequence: TGTGCCAGCAGCCCCTCAGGGTGGAACACTGAAGCTTTCTTT. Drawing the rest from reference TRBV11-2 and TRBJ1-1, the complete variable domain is EAGVAQSPRYKIIEKRQSVAFWCNPISGHATLYWYQQILGQGPKLLIQFQNNGVVDDSQLPKDRFSAERLKGVDSTLKIQPAKLEDSAVYLCASSPSGWNTEAFFGQGTRLTVV.

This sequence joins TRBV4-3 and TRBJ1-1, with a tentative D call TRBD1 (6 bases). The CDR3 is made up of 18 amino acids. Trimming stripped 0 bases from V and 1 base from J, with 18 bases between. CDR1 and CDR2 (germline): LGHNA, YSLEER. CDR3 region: CASSQENRAWGKNTEAFF. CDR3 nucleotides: TGCGCCAGCAGCCAAGAGAACAGGGCGTGGGGGAAGAACACTGAAGCTTTCTTT.

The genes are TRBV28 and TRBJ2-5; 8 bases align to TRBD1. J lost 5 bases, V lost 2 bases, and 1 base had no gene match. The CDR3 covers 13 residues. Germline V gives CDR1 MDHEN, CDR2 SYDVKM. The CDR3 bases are TGTGCCAGCAGTTTACAGGGGGCGGAGACCCAGTACTTC. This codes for CASSLQGAETQYF.

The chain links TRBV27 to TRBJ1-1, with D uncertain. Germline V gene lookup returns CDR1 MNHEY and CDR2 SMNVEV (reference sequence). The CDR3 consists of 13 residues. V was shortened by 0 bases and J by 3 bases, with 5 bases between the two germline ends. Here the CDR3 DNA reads TGTGCCAGCAGTTTATCCGGTTACACTGAAGCTTTCTTT. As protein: CASSLSGYTEAFF.

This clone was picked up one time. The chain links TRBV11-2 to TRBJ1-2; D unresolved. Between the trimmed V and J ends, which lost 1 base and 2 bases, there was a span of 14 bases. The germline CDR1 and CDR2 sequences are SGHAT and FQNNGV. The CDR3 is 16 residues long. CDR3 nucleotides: TGTGCCAGCAGCTTAGTAGGAGGGATTGAAAACTATGGCTACACCTTC. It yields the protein CASSLVGGIENYGYTF.

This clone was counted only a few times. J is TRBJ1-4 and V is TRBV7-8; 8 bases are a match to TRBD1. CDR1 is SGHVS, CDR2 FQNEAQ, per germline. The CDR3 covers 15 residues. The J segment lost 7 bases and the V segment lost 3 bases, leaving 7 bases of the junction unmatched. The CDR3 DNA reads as TGTGCCAGCAGCTTTCGGACAGGGTCGAGTGAAAAACTGTTTTTT. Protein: CASSFRTGSSEKLFF.

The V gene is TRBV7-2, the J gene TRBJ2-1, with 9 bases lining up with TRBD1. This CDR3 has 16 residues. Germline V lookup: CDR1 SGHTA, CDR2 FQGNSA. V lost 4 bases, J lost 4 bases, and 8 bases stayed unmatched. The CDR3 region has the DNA TGTGCCAGCAGCTCAACCGGGACAGGGAATTACAATGAGCAGTTCTTC. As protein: CASSSTGTGNYNEQFF.

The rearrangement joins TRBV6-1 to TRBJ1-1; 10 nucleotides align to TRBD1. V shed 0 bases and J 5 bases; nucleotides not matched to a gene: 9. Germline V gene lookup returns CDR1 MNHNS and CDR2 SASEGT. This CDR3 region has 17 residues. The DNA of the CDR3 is TGTGCCAGCAGTGAAGCTGGACAGGGGGTATTTGGGACTGAAGCTTTCTTT. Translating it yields CASSEAGQGVFGTEAFF.

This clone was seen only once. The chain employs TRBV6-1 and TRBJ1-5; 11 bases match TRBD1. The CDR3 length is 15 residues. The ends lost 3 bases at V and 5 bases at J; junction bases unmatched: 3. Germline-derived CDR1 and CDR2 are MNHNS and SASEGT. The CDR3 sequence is CASSEGTGGYQPQHF. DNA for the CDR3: TGTGCCAGCAGTGAGGGGACAGGGGGTTATCAGCCCCAGCATTTT.

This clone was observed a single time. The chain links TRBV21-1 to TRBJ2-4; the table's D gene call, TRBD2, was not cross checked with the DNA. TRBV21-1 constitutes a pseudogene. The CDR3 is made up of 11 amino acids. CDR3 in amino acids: CASSKWLGRYF. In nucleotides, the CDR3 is TGTGCCAGCAGCAAATGGCTGGGGAGGTACTTC.